Below, one T cell receptor beta chain is given with its context. Antigen: not known. The entry originates in a study of T cell responses to AZD1222 COVID-19 vaccine. Study in general: Samples with a second dose at about 4 or about 12 weeks were pooled together.

The repertoire was sequenced with immunoSEQ multiplex PCR; TCRdb's copy has only in-frame clones and lacks some. This sample yields some 110,000 clones, of which approximately 84% are seen a single time; 9.4% belongs to the top ten. Findings of the study overall: Repertoire samples came only from after the peak T cell response. The donor cohort was predominantly white British with a female majority, and clonal diversity may have been underestimated. Reports indicate that nearly half of spike-specific TCRs are directed at unmutated variant regions.

The CDR3 consists of 13 residues. V was pared by 4 bases and J by 4 bases, with 10 bases between. Germline values: CDR1 MNHEY, CDR2 SMNVEV (reference sequence). The chain recombines TRBV27 with TRBJ1-2, with a tentative D call TRBD1 (5 bases). The sequence was collected from an adult in good health. Sequencing used peripheral blood, obtained on day 0 of AZD1222 vaccination. The CDR3 reads CASSYGTSYGYTF. The CDR3 DNA sequence: TGTGCCAGCAGTTACGGGACCTCCTATGGCTACACCTTC.